The following is a T cell receptor (beta chain) sequence with its context. Adults between roughly 18 and 95 years of age took part from 20 to 25 US areas. This entry comes from a study of blood T cell repertoires in COVID-19. Study overall: The study drew acute and convalescent COVID-19 samples from the United States, Italy and Spain.

Deletions cut 0 bases from V and 4 bases from J, with 7 bases between. Germline-derived CDR1 and CDR2 are SEHNR and FQNEAQ (reference sequence). The CDR3 runs to 15 residues. Original data processing: The authors estimated nucleated cell counts from reference gene primer amplification. Libraries were prepared by immunoSEQ multiplex PCR; TCRdb keeps only in-frame clonotypes and omits some of them. V and J calls and clone size are copied from that table; D and trimming were computed from the DNA. In the table there are 150,000 to 200,000 clones, 76% of which are singletons. The TCR sequence derives from a woman in her forties or fifties with acute COVID-19. Input material: PBMCs or T cells enriched from blood (not recorded which). The chain is built from TRBV7-9 and TRBJ1-6; D remains ambiguous. As DNA, the CDR3 is TGTGCCAGCAGCTTAGCGCGCGAGTATAATTCACCCCTCCACTTT. This gives the protein CASSLAREYNSPLHF.